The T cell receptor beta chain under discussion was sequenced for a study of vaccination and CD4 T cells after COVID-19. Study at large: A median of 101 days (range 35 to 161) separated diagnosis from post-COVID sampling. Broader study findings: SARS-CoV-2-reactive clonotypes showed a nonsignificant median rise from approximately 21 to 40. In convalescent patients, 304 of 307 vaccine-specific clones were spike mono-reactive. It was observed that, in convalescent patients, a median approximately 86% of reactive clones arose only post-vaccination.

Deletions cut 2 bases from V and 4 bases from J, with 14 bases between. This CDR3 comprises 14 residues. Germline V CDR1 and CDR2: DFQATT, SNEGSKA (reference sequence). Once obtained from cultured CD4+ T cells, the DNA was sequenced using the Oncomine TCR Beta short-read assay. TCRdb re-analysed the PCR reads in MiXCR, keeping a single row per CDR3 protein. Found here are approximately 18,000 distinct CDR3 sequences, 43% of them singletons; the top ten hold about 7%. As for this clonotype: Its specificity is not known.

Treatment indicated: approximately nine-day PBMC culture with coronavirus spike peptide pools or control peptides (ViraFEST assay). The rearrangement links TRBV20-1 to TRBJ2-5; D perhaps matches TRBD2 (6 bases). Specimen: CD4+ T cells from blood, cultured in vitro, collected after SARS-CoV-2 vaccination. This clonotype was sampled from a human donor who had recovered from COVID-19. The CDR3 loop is CSARSPRRGETQYF. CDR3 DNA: TGCAGTGCTAGATCACCCCGGCGGGGAGAGACCCAGTACTTC.